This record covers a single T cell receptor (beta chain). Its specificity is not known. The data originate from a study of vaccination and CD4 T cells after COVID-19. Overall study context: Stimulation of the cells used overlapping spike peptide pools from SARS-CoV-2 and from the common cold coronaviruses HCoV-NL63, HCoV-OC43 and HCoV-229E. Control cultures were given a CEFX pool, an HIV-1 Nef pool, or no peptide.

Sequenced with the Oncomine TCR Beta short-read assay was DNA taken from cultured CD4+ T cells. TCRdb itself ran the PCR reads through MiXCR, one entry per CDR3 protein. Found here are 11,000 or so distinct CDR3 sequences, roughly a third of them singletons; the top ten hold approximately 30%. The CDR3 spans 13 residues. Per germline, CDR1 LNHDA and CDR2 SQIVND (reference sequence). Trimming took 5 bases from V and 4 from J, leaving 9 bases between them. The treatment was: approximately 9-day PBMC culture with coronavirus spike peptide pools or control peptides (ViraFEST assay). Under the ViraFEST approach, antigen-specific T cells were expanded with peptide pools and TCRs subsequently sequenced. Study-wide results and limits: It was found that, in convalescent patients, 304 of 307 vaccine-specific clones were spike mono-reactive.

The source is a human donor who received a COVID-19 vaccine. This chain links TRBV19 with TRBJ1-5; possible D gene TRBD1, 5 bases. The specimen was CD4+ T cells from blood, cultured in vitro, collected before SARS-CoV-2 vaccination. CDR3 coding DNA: TGTGCCAGTAGTCCCCACAGGAATCAGCCCCAGCATTTT. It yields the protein CASSPHRNQPQHF. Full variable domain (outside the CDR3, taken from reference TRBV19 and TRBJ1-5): DGGITQSPKYLFRKEGQNVTLSCEQNLNHDAMYWYRQDPGQGLRLIYYSQIVNDFQKGDIAEGYSVSREKKESFPLTVTSAQKNPTAFYLCASSPHRNQPQHFGDGTRLSIL.